Sequencing of this T cell receptor beta chain was carried out in a study of shared clonotypes between healthy human individuals. Terminally differentiated effector memory CD45RA+ cells were left out of the naive CD8 fraction, which was CD45RO-negative and positively selected for CCR7. Trimming cost V 0 bases and J 1 base, with 9 bases left between them. This CDR3 region has 15 residues. Germline assignment: CDR1 MGHRA and CDR2 YSYEKL. Profiling relied on immunoSEQ multiplex PCR, and the TCRdb table lists in-frame clones only, not all of them. The sample includes about 2.1 million clones, roughly 91% of them seen just once.

The sample consisted of naive CD8+ T cells from PBMCs. The source is a man aged 18 to 29 in good health. Some clones in this sample may be carry-over from other donors' samples. This chain joins TRBV4-1 and TRBJ1-2; D gene unclear. CDR3 amino acids: CASSQDLVDNYGYTF. CDR3 DNA sequence: TGCGCCAGCAGCCAAGATCTTGTGGATAACTATGGCTACACCTTC.